The entry below describes one T cell receptor beta chain. The target antigen is unknown. The sample originates from a study of regulatory T cells in long-lasting Graves disease. Time point defined: persistent/refractory GD, antithyroid drugs over 5 years with positive TRAb. The TCR library used RNA extracted from PBMCs. V dropped 5 bases and J dropped 8; count of bases not matched to a gene: 8. Germline V gene lookup returns CDR1 DFQATT and CDR2 SNEGSKA (reference sequence). The CDR3 totals 12 residues. Combining iRepertoire HTBI primers with Arm-PCR of CDR3 regions, the authors built TCR beta libraries. Source study methods: More than 55 TRBV and roughly 15 TRBJ segments were identified across samples. TCRdb itself ran the multiplex PCR reads through MiXCR, one entry per CDR3 protein. The V and J calls here are based on TCRdb, not the publication. The sample carries a few hundred thousand distinct CDR3 sequences, 21% recorded once.

Study-level points and caveats: Persistent disease exhibited a predilection for TRBV28, TRBJ1-2 and TRBJ2-5. Only peripheral blood was studied, not thyroid tissue.

The chain carries TRBV20-1 and TRBJ1-1; 7 bases agree with TRBD1. This TCR was sampled from a female donor with Graves disease. Source: peripheral blood mononuclear cells (PBMCs), taken when the disease was refractory, from a patient treated with antithyroid drugs. CDR3 DNA: TGCAGTGCTGACAAAACAGGGGACGAAGCTTTCTTT. Residues: CSADKTGDEAFF.